Following are 25 T cell receptor beta chains from one sample sequenced in a study of PD-L1 blockade in urothelial cancer. The assay was immunoSEQ multiplex PCR, and TCRdb's table has in-frame clones only and misses some. The sample has about 110,000 clones; around 85% are singletons. This specimen consisted of PBMCs, obtained around atezolizumab (anti-PD-L1) treatment. These TCRs come from a man aged 45 to 65 with urothelial cancer.

J is TRBJ2-4 and V is TRBV7-9; 10 positions agree with TRBD1. Germline V CDR1 and CDR2: SEHNR, FQNEAQ (reference sequence). Losses at the gene ends were 1 base for V and 11 bases for J; bases not matched to a gene: 5. The CDR3 is 14 residues long. The CDR3 bases are TGTGCCAGCAGCTTAGGGGGACAGGGGTCCGTTCAGTACTTC. This sequence encodes CASSLGGQGSVQYF.

The chain couples TRBV7-9 to TRBJ1-5, with 9 bases lining up with TRBD1. In germline, CDR1 is SEHNR, CDR2 FQNEAQ (reference sequence). With 1 base clipped from V and 1 base from J, the junction kept 8 bases outside the gene matches. The CDR3 length is 18 residues. The CDR3 DNA reads as TGTGCCAGCAGCTTAGGTGGACAGGGGATTGGGAGCAATCAGCCCCAGCATTTT. Protein sequence: CASSLGGQGIGSNQPQHF.

This chain links TRBV27 with TRBJ1-2; 10 nucleotides line up with TRBD1. The CDR3 runs 16 residues. Germline CDR1 and CDR2: MNHEY and SMNVEV (reference sequence). With 5 bases clipped from V and 5 bases from J, the junction kept 11 bases outside the gene matches. The CDR3: CASSIGQGGHKYGYTF. The DNA of the CDR3 is TGTGCCAGCAGTATCGGACAGGGGGGTCACAAATATGGCTACACCTTC.

This rearrangement joins TRBV30 to TRBJ1-5; a possible D gene is TRBD1 (5 bases). The CDR3 consists of 15 residues. V was clipped by 4 bases and J by 5 bases, with 18 bases between them. Germline CDR1 and CDR2: GTSNPN and SVGIG (reference sequence). The CDR3 sequence: CAWTPPRAGHQPQHF. The DNA of the CDR3 is TGTGCCTGGACCCCGCCCCGGGCAGGGCATCAGCCCCAGCATTTT.

The rearrangement uses TRBV25-1 and TRBJ2-1, with TRBD2 matching over 7 bases. Trimming cost V 3 bases and J 3 bases; bases outside gene matches: 5. This CDR3 comprises 15 residues. The germline CDR1 and CDR2 sequences are MGHDK and SYGVNS. CDR3 amino acids: CASSDGGVYYNEQFF. For the CDR3, the DNA is TGTGCCAGCAGTGATGGGGGGGTCTACTACAATGAGCAGTTCTTC.

This chain connects TRBV10-3 to TRBJ2-3, with 11 positions matching TRBD2. The CDR3 totals 15 residues. V was clipped by 6 bases and J by 0 bases; unmatched bases: 2. Germline CDR1 is ENHRY and CDR2 is SYGVKD. The CDR3 protein is CAIRVAGGSTDTQYF. CDR3 nucleotide sequence: TGTGCCATCAGGGTAGCGGGAGGGAGCACAGATACGCAGTATTTT.

This clone was counted a few times. The genes are TRBV5-1 and TRBJ2-2, with D perhaps matching TRBD1 (7 bases). V shed 1 base and J shed 4 bases, with 11 bases lying between them. The CDR3 sequence is 15 residues long. Germline CDR1 reads SGHRS; CDR2 reads YFSETQ. CDR3 sequence (DNA): TGCGCCAGCAGCTTGCAGGGGGGAATCACCGGGGAGCTGTTTTTT. This encodes CASSLQGGITGELFF. The variable domain in full, completed from reference TRBV5-1 and TRBJ2-2, reads KAGVTQTPRYLIKTRGQQVTLSCSPISGHRSVSWYQQTPGQGLQFLFEYFSETQRNKGNFPGRFSGRQFSNSRSEMNVSTLELGDSALYLCASSLQGGITGELFFGEGSRLTVL.

The chain employs TRBV13 and TRBJ2-2; 9 bases are a match to TRBD2. V shed 5 bases, J shed 6 bases, and the junction held 4 bases outside the gene matches. The CDR3 is made up of 14 amino acids. Per germline, CDR1 PRHDT and CDR2 FYEKMQ (reference sequence). The chain's CDR3 is CASSTGLAPGELFF. For the CDR3, the DNA is TGTGCCAGCAGCACGGGACTAGCCCCCGGGGAGCTGTTTTTT.

The chain has TRBV19 and TRBJ2-5, with 8 bases fitting TRBD2. Germline assignment: CDR1 LNHDA and CDR2 SQIVND (reference sequence). The CDR3 has 13 amino acids. J gave up 4 bases and V 10 bases, and 8 bases lay outside the gene matches. Written as DNA, the CDR3 is TGTGCCACCACAAGCGGGAGACGAGAGACCCAGTACTTC. It translates to CATTSGRRETQYF.

The chain is built from TRBV28 and TRBJ2-3, with 9 bases fitting TRBD2. Germline V gene sequence: CDR1 MDHEN, CDR2 SYDVKM. This CDR3 is built from 13 residues. V trimming: 2 bases; J trimming: 11 bases; junction bases outside the gene matches: 5. CDR3 DNA sequence: TGTGCCAGCAGTTTACCCCTAGCGGGACAGCAGTATTTT. Translation gives CASSLPLAGQQYF.

J is TRBJ2-3 and V is TRBV6-1, with TRBD2 as a possible D gene (5 bases). CDR1 is MNHNS, CDR2 SASEGT, per germline. CDR3 length: 13 amino acids. Trimming left V 4 bases short and J 8 bases short, with 13 bases between. CDR3: CASSGGVPPTQYF. The CDR3 coding sequence is TGTGCCAGCAGTGGGGGAGTCCCGCCTACGCAGTATTTT.

The rearrangement joins TRBV6-5 to TRBJ2-7; maybe TRBD2 (6 bases). Germline assignment: CDR1 MNHEY and CDR2 SVGAGI. V dropped 0 bases and J dropped 3 bases, with 6 bases sitting between them. The CDR3 has 13 amino acids. Written as DNA, the CDR3 is TGTGCCAGCAGTTACTCGGAGGGCTACGAGCAGTACTTC. This codes for CASSYSEGYEQYF.

The chain is built from TRBV27 and TRBJ1-2, with 8 bases identical to TRBD1. Germline lookup yields CDR1 MNHEY and CDR2 SMNVEV (reference sequence). This CDR3 is built from 13 residues. Germline trimming cut 9 bases from V and 4 bases from J; bases unmatched to any gene: 7. The CDR3 spells CARTGDARYGYTF. The DNA of the CDR3 is TGTGCCAGGACAGGGGATGCACGCTATGGCTACACCTTC.

The chain has TRBV6-5 and TRBJ2-1; 7 positions agree with TRBD2. The V gene's germline CDR1 is MNHEY and CDR2 SVGAGI. The V segment lost 7 bases and the J segment 4 bases; nucleotides outside the gene matches: 10. The CDR3 is made up of 15 amino acids. The DNA for the CDR3 is TGTGCCAGCACCCCCGGGAGGCCAGCATACAATGAGCAGTTCTTC. It translates to CASTPGRPAYNEQFF.

The V call is TRBV4-1, the J call TRBJ2-2; TRBD2 matches 7 bases. The CDR3 is made up of 16 amino acids. Per germline, CDR1 MGHRA and CDR2 YSYEKL. The V segment lost 2 bases and the J segment 8 bases; nucleotides outside the gene matches: 11. CDR3 sequence: CASSQFQGGNIGELFF. CDR3 nucleotide sequence: TGCGCCAGCAGCCAATTTCAGGGAGGGAATATAGGGGAGCTGTTTTTT.

The CDR3 coding sequence is TGTGCCACCTGGGGAGGACTAGCTGGTGAGCAGTACTTC. As protein: CATWGGLAGEQYF. The rearrangement joins TRBV6-5 to TRBJ2-7; 8 bases agree with TRBD2. With 10 bases clipped from V and 7 bases from J, the junction kept 12 bases outside the gene matches. The CDR3 has 13 residues. CDR1 is MNHEY, CDR2 SVGAGI, per germline.

The V gene is TRBV5-1, the J gene TRBJ2-1; 7 bases match TRBD1. The CDR3 covers 15 residues. The junction had 5 bases not matched to a gene; V was cut back by 0 bases and J by 5 bases. Germline CDR1 reads SGHRS; CDR2 reads YFSETQ. The CDR3 DNA reads as TGCGCCAGCAGCTTGGCCGGGACAGAGAACAATGAGCAGTTCTTC. Its protein product is CASSLAGTENNEQFF. The complete variable domain, with remaining parts taken from reference TRBV5-1 and TRBJ2-1, reads KAGVTQTPRYLIKTRGQQVTLSCSPISGHRSVSWYQQTPGQGLQFLFEYFSETQRNKGNFPGRFSGRQFSNSRSEMNVSTLELGDSALYLCASSLAGTENNEQFFGPGTRLTVL.

The V gene is TRBV15, the J gene TRBJ1-2, with D uncertain. CDR3 length equals 15 residues. Germline V lookup: CDR1 LNHNV, CDR2 YYDKDF (reference sequence). The ends were cut back, 0 bases at V and 7 bases at J, with 15 bases in the middle. The CDR3 nucleotides are TGTGCCACCAGCAGAGAGCGAGAGCCTGTGGTTGGCTACACCTTC. Translation: CATSREREPVVGYTF.

This chain uses TRBV2 with TRBJ2-5, with TRBD1 matching 7 bases. Looked up from germline, CDR1 is SNHLY and CDR2 is FYNNEI. There are 14 residues in the CDR3. The V gene end was trimmed by 4 bases and the J gene end by 1 base; junction bases not matched to a gene: 3. The CDR3 loop reads CASSGGQIQETQYF. In nucleotides, the CDR3 is TGTGCCAGCAGTGGGGGACAGATCCAAGAGACCCAGTACTTC.

The chain uses TRBV7-9 and TRBJ2-2, with 7 bases identical to TRBD1. The ends lost 5 bases at V and 8 bases at J; junction bases unmatched: 8. This CDR3 is 14 amino acids long. The germline gives CDR1 SEHNR, CDR2 FQNEAQ (reference sequence). CDR3 DNA: TGTGCCAGCAGCGAGGGACAGTCATGGGGGGAGCTGTTTTTT. It codes for CASSEGQSWGELFF.

The chain recombines TRBV27 with TRBJ2-5; the match to TRBD2 covers 7 bases. The V segment lost 6 bases and the J segment 8 bases; nucleotides outside the gene matches: 15. The CDR3 is made up of 15 amino acids. Germline CDR1 MNHEY, CDR2 SMNVEV (reference sequence). The CDR3 DNA reads as TGTGCCAGCAGCCCTGGCCAGCGGGGCATTGGAACCCAGTACTTC. This codes for CASSPGQRGIGTQYF.

The chain recombines TRBV28 with TRBJ1-5; D call uncertain. Looked up from germline, CDR1 is MDHEN and CDR2 is SYDVKM. The CDR3 is 15 amino acids. V was pared by 6 bases and J by 0 bases, with 12 bases between. CDR3 coding DNA: TGTGCCAGCAGGCCCACGACGGGTAGCAATCAGCCCCAGCATTTT. It codes for CASRPTTGSNQPQHF.

As DNA, the CDR3 is TGTGCCAGTAGGTCCCAGAATCAGCCCCAGCATTTT. This encodes CASRSQNQPQHF. This chain connects TRBV19 to TRBJ1-5; D ambiguous. The V gene lost 6 bases and the J gene lost 4 bases, with 7 bases spanning the gap. Per germline, CDR1 LNHDA and CDR2 SQIVND (reference sequence). This CDR3 contains 12 residues.

The chain links TRBV6-5 to TRBJ2-1; perhaps TRBD2 as D (5 bases). The germline CDR1 and CDR2 sequences are MNHEY and SVGAGI. This CDR3 contains 15 residues. V dropped 0 bases and J dropped 8 bases, with 14 bases sitting between them. The CDR3 reads CASSYSSGRNDEQFF. The CDR3 DNA sequence: TGTGCCAGCAGTTACTCCAGCGGCCGTAATGATGAGCAGTTCTTC.

This chain connects TRBV11-1 to TRBJ2-7; 11 bases match TRBD2. Germline CDR1 reads SGHAT; CDR2 reads FQDESV (reference sequence). The CDR3 covers 16 residues. The trim removed 4 bases at V and 5 bases at J, leaving 10 bases unmatched. The CDR3 spells CASSSPQTSGTHEQYF. In nucleotides, the CDR3 is TGTGCCAGCAGCTCACCACAGACTAGCGGGACCCACGAGCAGTACTTC.